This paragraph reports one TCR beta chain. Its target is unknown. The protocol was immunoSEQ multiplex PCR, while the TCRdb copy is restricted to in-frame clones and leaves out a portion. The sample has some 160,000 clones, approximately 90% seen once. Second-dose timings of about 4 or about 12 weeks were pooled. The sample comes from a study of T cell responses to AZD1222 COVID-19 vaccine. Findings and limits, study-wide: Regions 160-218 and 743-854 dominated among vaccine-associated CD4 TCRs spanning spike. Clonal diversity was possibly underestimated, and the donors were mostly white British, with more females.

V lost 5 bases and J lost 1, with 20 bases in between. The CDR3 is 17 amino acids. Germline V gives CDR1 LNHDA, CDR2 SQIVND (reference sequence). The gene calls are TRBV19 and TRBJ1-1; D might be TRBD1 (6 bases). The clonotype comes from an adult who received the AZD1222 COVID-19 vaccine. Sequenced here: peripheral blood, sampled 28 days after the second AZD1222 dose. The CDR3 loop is CASSPRGHRAANTEAFF. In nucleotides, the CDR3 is TGTGCCAGTAGTCCCCGGGGACATCGGGCGGCGAACACTGAAGCTTTCTTT.